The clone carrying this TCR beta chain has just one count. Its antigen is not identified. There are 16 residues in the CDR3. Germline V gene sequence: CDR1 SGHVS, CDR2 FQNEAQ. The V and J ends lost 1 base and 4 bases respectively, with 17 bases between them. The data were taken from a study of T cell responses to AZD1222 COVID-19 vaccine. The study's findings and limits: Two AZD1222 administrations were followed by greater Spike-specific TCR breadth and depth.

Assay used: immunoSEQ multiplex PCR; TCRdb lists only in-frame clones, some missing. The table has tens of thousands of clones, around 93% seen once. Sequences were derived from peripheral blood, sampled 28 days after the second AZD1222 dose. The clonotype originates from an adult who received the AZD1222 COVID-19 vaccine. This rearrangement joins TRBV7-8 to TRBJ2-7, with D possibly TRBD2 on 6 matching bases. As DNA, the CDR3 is TGTGCCAGCAGCTTAGGACCAACAGGAGGGAGGTACGAGCAGTACTTC. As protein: CASSLGPTGGRYEQYF.